The clone carrying this T cell receptor beta chain was seen ten or more times. Antigen: not known. Then a second PCR, running about 7 to 11 cycles, was carried out with a sample-barcoded 5' primer and a J-beta primer mix. Per-sample output comprised a minimum of 3 million paired-end reads containing CDR3. TCRdb reprocessed the 5' RACE reads via MiXCR and lists one record per CDR3 protein. Among 600,000 or so distinct CDR3 sequences, roughly 31% were seen once, and the ten largest hold approximately 14%. This specimen belongs to a study of blood T cells in healthy people across ages. Study at large: Template switching retrieved approximately one barcoded beta molecule for each two T cells. Study-wide results and caveats: Using unsorted PBMCs precluded a conclusive naive versus antigen-experienced comparison. The authors considered diversity estimates from one million T cells to be underestimates.

Germline assignment: CDR1 KGHSH and CDR2 LQKENI. The CDR3 consists of 13 residues. The V gene lost 0 bases and the J gene lost 6 bases, with 6 bases spanning the gap. The sequence derives from a woman over 75 in good health. Sequencing used blood. V gene TRBV18 combines with J gene TRBJ2-1, with D perhaps matching TRBD1 or TRBD2 (5 bases each). CDR3 sequence reads: CASSPPGTNEQFF. CDR3 bases: TGTGCCAGCTCACCACCGGGGACCAATGAGCAGTTCTTC.